Given below is one T cell receptor (beta chain) in context. These data are taken from a study of blood T cell repertoires in COVID-19. Study at large: Acute and convalescent COVID-19 specimens originated in the United States, Italy and Spain.

Germline lookup yields CDR1 MNHNY and CDR2 SVGAGI (reference sequence). V shed 5 bases and J shed 5 bases, with 15 bases lying between them. This CDR3 is 14 amino acids long. In the source study's methods: Reference gene primer amplification yielded estimated nucleated cell counts. TCRdb's table, derived via immunoSEQ multiplex PCR, lists solely in-frame clones and lacks some. That table supplies the V and J calls and clone size; D and trimming were determined from the DNA. Here the sample spans 150,000 to 180,000 clones, 80% being singletons. This clonotype was obtained from a man aged 55 to 69 with acute or convalescent COVID-19. The source material was peripheral blood. The chain recombines TRBV6-6 with TRBJ1-1, with TRBD1 as a possible D gene (5 bases). The CDR3 spells CASSQGNAGTEAFF. DNA for the CDR3: TGTGCCAGCAGTCAAGGGAACGCAGGGACTGAAGCTTTCTTT.